The clone carrying this TCR beta chain showed up many times. V gave up 6 bases and J gave up 8 bases; unmatched junction bases: 9. The CDR3 contains 12 residues. CDR1 is DFQATT and CDR2 is SNEGSKA in the germline V gene (reference sequence). The record originates from a study of T-cell reconstitution after alpha-beta-depleted transplantation in children. Preparation of the TCRbeta library was carried out with unique molecular identifiers. TCRdb passed the PCR reads through MiXCR, listing each CDR3 protein once. The table lists 200,000 to 250,000 distinct CDR3 sequences, approximately 8% of them singletons.

The chain carries TRBV20-1 and TRBJ1-2; 7 bases fit TRBD1. This receptor was identified in a male patient younger than 18 who had a stem cell transplant for acute lymphoblastic leukemia, so the T cells may come from the graft donor. The sequences come from PBMCs, mostly from graft donor cells, collected 180 days after TCRalphabeta/CD19-depleted stem cell transplant. CDR3 sequence reads: CSALTWDSGYTF. CDR3 nucleotides: TGCAGTGCGCTGACGTGGGACAGCGGCTACACCTTC.